The 20 T cell receptor beta chains reported below all come from one sample, sequenced in a study of identical twins. TCRdb reprocessed the 5' RACE reads via MiXCR and lists one record per CDR3 protein. This sample yields about 240,000 distinct CDR3 sequences, of which about 10% are seen a single time; about 9% belongs to the top ten. Sequencing was performed on memory T cells sorted from blood. The receptors come from a man in his forties or fifties in good health.

This clonotype has at least ten counts. The chain couples TRBV30 to TRBJ2-1, with D tentatively TRBD1 (6 bases). CDR3 length equals 14 residues. Germline CDR1 GTSNPN, CDR2 SVGIG (reference sequence). The germline V and J ends were trimmed by 4 bases and 8 bases, with 18 bases remaining between them. CDR3 in amino acids: CAWTPPGALDEQFF. The CDR3 coding sequence is TGTGCCTGGACCCCTCCAGGGGCCTTGGATGAGCAGTTCTTC.

This chain links TRBV7-9 with TRBJ2-7, with D possibly called TRBD1 or TRBD2 (5 bases each). This CDR3 comprises 16 residues. Trimming shortened V by 1 base and J by 5 bases, and 18 bases separated the two germline ends. Germline V CDR1 and CDR2: SEHNR, FQNEAQ (reference sequence). The CDR3 region has the DNA TGTGCCAGCAGCTTAGGATTAGGGCCAGGGAGCGACGAGCAGTACTTC. Translating gives CASSLGLGPGSDEQYF.

This clonotype occurred many times. V is TRBV24-1 and J is TRBJ2-1; the match to TRBD2 covers 12 bases. Germline loops: CDR1 KGHDR, CDR2 SFDVKD. This CDR3 region has 18 residues. Unmatched junction bases numbered 12, after V lost 10 bases and J lost 0 bases. Here the CDR3 DNA reads TGTGCCACTCAGCACGGGACTAGCGGGCCCCTCTCCTACAATGAGCAGTTCTTC. Translating it yields CATQHGTSGPLSYNEQFF.

Many counts were recorded for this clonotype. The chain links TRBV3-1 to TRBJ2-4, with no clear D. The CDR3 is 12 residues long. Looked up from germline, CDR1 is LGHDT and CDR2 is YNNKEL (reference sequence). V shed 3 bases and J shed 8 bases, with 8 bases lying between them. The CDR3 spells CASSHGGDIQYF. CDR3 nucleotides: TGTGCCAGCAGCCATGGTGGCGACATTCAGTACTTC.

This clonotype has ten or more counts. The rearrangement links TRBV4-2 to TRBJ1-2, with D maybe TRBD1 (5 bases). The germline V gene has CDR1 LGHNA and CDR2 YNFKEQ. Trimming cost V 0 bases and J 1 base, with 9 bases left between them. This CDR3 has 15 amino acids. The CDR3 DNA follows: TGTGCCAGCAGCCAAGATCCGACAGTTAACTATGGCTACACCTTC. Protein sequence: CASSQDPTVNYGYTF.

This clonotype was observed a few times. V usage is TRBV27 and J usage is TRBJ1-5; D remains ambiguous. Germline V gene sequence: CDR1 MNHEY, CDR2 SMNVEV (reference sequence). The CDR3 is 13 residues long. V was shortened by 8 bases and J by 7 bases, with 15 bases between the two germline ends. The chain's CDR3 is CASADIAGQPQHF. Written as DNA, the CDR3 is TGTGCCAGCGCCGACATCGCGGGCCAGCCCCAGCATTTT.

CDR3 amino acids: CASSLGTEIRNNEQFF. CDR3 sequence (DNA): TGTGCCAGCAGCTTAGGGACCGAGATACGGAACAATGAGCAGTTCTTC. The chain links TRBV7-2 to TRBJ2-1; D call uncertain. The germline V gene has CDR1 SGHTA and CDR2 FQGNSA. The CDR3 totals 16 residues. V was trimmed by 1 base and J by 5 bases, leaving 15 bases between them.

This clonotype occurred a few times. V gene TRBV7-8 combines with J gene TRBJ2-6, with 7 nucleotides matching TRBD1. The CDR3 length is 15 residues. V was pared by 7 bases and J by 0 bases, with 3 bases of the junction left unmatched. CDR1 and CDR2 (germline): SGHVS, FQNEAQ. The CDR3 DNA follows: TGTGCCAGCACAACAGGGGCCTCTGGGGCCAACGTCCTGACTTTC. This encodes CASTTGASGANVLTF.

This clonotype was detected many times. The chain carries TRBV12-3 or TRBV12-4 and TRBJ1-5; D is uncertain. V lost 6 bases and J lost 2, with 14 bases in between. The CDR3 runs 15 residues. CDR3: CASSYGLRGNQPQHF. The CDR3 region has the DNA TGTGCCAGCAGCTACGGACTTAGGGGCAATCAGCCCCAGCATTTT.

This clonotype has ten or more counts. This chain connects TRBV20-1 to TRBJ1-1; D is ambiguous. The CDR3 length is 12 residues. Germline CDR1 DFQATT, CDR2 SNEGSKA (reference sequence). V was shortened by 3 bases and J by 1 base, with 6 bases between the two germline ends. CDR3 nucleotide sequence: TGCAGTGCTAGGGTAGGGAACACTGAAGCTTTCTTT. It specifies CSARVGNTEAFF.

This clonotype showed up just once. This may be a read error, as it is one base from a much larger clone. The chain joins TRBV20-1 to TRBJ2-3; perhaps D is TRBD1 or TRBD2 (5 bases each). Germline V gene sequence: CDR1 DFQATT, CDR2 SNEGSKA (reference sequence). CDR3 length: 13 residues. The CDR3 region is CTARLGTKDTQYF. As DNA, the CDR3 is TGCACTGCTAGGTTGGGGACCAAGGATACGCAGTATTTT.

The CDR3 spells CSATRTSGRYEQYF. CDR3 nucleotides: TGCAGTGCGACCCGGACTAGCGGGAGATACGAGCAGTACTTC. J is TRBJ2-7 and V is TRBV20-1; the match to TRBD2 covers 13 bases. V lost 6 bases to trimming and J lost 4 bases; unmatched junction nucleotides: 6. CDR1 is DFQATT and CDR2 is SNEGSKA in the germline V gene (reference sequence). There are 14 residues in the CDR3.

This clonotype was picked up a small number of times. The chain is built from TRBV20-1 and TRBJ1-1; D is undetermined. The CDR3 runs to 13 residues. Germline V gene lookup returns CDR1 DFQATT and CDR2 SNEGSKA (reference sequence). V was trimmed by 1 base and J by 1 base, leaving 7 bases between them. CDR3 DNA: TGCAGTGCTAGAGTCGGGCAGAACACTGAAGCTTTCTTT. Residues: CSARVGQNTEAFF.

J is TRBJ1-1 and V is TRBV10-3; possible D gene TRBD1, 6 bases. CDR3 length: 15 amino acids. Germline CDR1 reads ENHRY; CDR2 reads SYGVKD. V lost 2 bases, J lost 7 bases, and 17 bases lay in between. CDR3 in DNA: TGTGCCATCAGTGAGAACCCTCAGGGGTACAGTGAAGCTTTCTTT. Encoded protein: CAISENPQGYSEAFF.

This chain connects TRBV4-2 to TRBJ2-1; 8 bases match TRBD2. This CDR3 comprises 16 residues. V was pared by 4 bases and J by 8 bases, with 13 bases of the junction left unmatched. Germline V gives CDR1 LGHNA, CDR2 YNFKEQ. The CDR3 DNA is TGTGCCAGCAGCCGAGGACTAGCAAATTTGGGCGATGAGCAGTTCTTC. Translation gives CASSRGLANLGDEQFF.

This clonotype showed up just a few times. This rearrangement joins TRBV5-6 to TRBJ2-7; TRBD1 agrees at 7 bases. Trimming cost V 1 base and J 9 bases; bases outside gene matches: 7. Germline-derived CDR1 and CDR2 are SGHDT and YYEEEE. The CDR3 is 13 amino acids. The chain's CDR3 is CASSLRQGVVQYF. The CDR3 coding sequence is TGTGCCAGCAGCTTGCGACAGGGAGTCGTGCAGTACTTC.

Ten or more counts support this clonotype. The J gene is TRBJ2-3, the V gene TRBV7-7; the match to TRBD2 covers 12 bases. Trimming took 5 bases from V and 9 from J; bases not matched to a gene: 9. CDR1 is SSHAT, CDR2 FNYEAQ, per germline (reference sequence). The CDR3 is made up of 15 amino acids. The CDR3 reads CASSQTSGSIGTQYF. CDR3 nucleotides: TGTGCCAGCAGCCAGACTAGCGGGAGTATCGGGACGCAGTATTTT.

A few counts support this clonotype. The rearrangement uses TRBV9 and TRBJ1-1, with 7 bases that match TRBD1. Losses at the gene ends were 3 bases for V and 8 bases for J; bases not matched to a gene: 10. The CDR3 runs to 14 residues. The germline gives CDR1 SGDLS, CDR2 YYNGEE. The CDR3 here is CASSADNRGTEAFF. The CDR3, as DNA: TGTGCCAGCAGCGCTGATAACAGGGGAACCGAAGCTTTCTTT.

Many counts were recorded for this clonotype. The chain recombines TRBV4-2 with TRBJ2-7, with 12 bases that match TRBD2. Germline lookup yields CDR1 LGHNA and CDR2 YNFKEQ. CDR3 length: 16 residues. After removal of 4 bases from V and 0 bases from J, the junction contained 4 bases not matched to a gene. CDR3 amino acids: CASSPRTSGDSYEQYF. CDR3 DNA sequence: TGTGCCAGCAGCCCCAGGACTAGCGGGGACTCCTACGAGCAGTACTTC.

There are a few counts of this clonotype. This chain joins TRBV20-1 and TRBJ2-3, with 12 positions matching TRBD2. The V segment lost 4 bases and the J segment 3 bases; nucleotides outside the gene matches: 5. The length of the CDR3 is 15 residues. The germline CDR1 and CDR2 sequences are DFQATT and SNEGSKA (reference sequence). The DNA for the CDR3 is TGCAGTGCTACCCGGACTAGCGGGAAGACAGATACGCAGTATTTT. Protein product: CSATRTSGKTDTQYF.